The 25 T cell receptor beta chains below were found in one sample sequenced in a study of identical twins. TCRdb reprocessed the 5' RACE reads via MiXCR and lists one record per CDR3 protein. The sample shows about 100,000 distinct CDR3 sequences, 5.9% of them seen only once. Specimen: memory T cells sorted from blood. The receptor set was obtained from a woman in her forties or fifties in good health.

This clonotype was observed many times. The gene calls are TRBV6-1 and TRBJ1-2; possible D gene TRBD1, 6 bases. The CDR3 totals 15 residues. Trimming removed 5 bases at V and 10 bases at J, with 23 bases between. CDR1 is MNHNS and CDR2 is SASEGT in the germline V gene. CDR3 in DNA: TGTGCCAGCAGTACCTCTCCCGGGGGCAGTTGGGTCTACACCTTC. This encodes CASSTSPGGSWVYTF.

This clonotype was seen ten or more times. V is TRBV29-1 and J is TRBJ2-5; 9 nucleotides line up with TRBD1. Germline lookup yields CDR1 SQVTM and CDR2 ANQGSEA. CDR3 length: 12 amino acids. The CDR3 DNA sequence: TGCAGAAAACAGGGGGCTGGGGAGACCCAGTACTTC. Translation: CRKQGAGETQYF.

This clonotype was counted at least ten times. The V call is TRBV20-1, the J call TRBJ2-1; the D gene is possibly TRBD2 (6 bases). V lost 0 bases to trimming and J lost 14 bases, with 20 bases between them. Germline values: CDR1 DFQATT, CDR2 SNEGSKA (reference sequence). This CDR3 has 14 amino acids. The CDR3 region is CSARDRRGSLGEFF. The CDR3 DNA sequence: TGCAGTGCTAGAGATAGGCGGGGTAGCTTAGGCGAGTTCTTC.

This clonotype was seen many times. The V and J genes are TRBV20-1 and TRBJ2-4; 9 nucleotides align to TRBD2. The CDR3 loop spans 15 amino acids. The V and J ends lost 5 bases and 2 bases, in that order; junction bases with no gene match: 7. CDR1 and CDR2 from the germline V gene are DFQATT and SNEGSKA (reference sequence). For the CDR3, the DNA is TGCAGTGCTGCTACTAGCGGGTCGACCAAAAACATTCAGTACTTC. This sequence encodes CSAATSGSTKNIQYF.

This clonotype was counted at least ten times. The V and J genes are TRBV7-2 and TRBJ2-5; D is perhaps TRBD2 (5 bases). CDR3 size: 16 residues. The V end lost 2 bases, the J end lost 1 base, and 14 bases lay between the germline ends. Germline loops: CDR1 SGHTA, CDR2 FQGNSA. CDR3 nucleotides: TGTGCCAGCAGCTTAAGGTCTGGCGGGCCCCAAGAGACCCAGTACTTC. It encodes CASSLRSGGPQETQYF.

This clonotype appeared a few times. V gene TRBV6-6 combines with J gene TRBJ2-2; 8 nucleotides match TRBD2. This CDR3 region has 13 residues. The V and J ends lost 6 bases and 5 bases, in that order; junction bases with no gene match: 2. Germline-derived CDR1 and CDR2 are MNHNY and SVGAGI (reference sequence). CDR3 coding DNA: TGTGCCAGCAGGACGGGAGGGACCGGGGAGCTGTTTTTT. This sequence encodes CASRTGGTGELFF.

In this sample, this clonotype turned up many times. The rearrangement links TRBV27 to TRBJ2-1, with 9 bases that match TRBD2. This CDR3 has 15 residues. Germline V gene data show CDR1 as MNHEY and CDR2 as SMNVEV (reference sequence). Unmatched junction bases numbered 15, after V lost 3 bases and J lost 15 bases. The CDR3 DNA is TGTGCCAGCAGTTTGTACGTTAGCGGGGGCTCACAACGGTTCTTC. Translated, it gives CASSLYVSGGSQRFF.

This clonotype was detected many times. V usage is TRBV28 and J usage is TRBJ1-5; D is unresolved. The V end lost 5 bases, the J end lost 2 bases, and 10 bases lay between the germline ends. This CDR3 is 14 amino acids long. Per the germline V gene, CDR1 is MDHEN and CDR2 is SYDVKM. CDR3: CASSTPGGNQPQHF. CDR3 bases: TGTGCCAGCAGTACCCCTGGGGGCAATCAGCCCCAGCATTTT.

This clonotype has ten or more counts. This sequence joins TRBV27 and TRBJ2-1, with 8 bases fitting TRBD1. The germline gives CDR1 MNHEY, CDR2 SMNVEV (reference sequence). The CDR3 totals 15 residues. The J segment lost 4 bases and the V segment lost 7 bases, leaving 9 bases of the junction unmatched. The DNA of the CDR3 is TGTGCCAGCACCACAAGGGGACAGGAGTACAATGAGCAGTTCTTC. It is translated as CASTTRGQEYNEQFF.

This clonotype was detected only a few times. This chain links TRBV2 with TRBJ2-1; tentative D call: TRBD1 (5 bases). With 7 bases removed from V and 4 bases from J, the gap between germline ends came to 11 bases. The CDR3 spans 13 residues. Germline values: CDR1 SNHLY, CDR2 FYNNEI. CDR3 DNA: TGTGCCAGCAAGGGGTCAGAATACAATGAGCAGTTCTTC. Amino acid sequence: CASKGSEYNEQFF.

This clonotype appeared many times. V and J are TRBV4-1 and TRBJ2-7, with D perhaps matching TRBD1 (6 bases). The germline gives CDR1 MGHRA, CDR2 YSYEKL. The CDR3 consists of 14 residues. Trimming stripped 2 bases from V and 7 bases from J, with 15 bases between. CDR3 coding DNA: TGCGCCAGCAGCCAACCCAACAGGGAACAAGAGCAGTACTTC. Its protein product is CASSQPNREQEQYF.

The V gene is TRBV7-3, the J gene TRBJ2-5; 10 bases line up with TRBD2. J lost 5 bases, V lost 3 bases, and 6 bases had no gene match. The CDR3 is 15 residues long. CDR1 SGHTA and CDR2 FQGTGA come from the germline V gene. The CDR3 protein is CASSFEREGRETQYF. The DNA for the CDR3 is TGTGCCAGCAGCTTCGAGCGGGAGGGCAGGGAGACCCAGTACTTC.

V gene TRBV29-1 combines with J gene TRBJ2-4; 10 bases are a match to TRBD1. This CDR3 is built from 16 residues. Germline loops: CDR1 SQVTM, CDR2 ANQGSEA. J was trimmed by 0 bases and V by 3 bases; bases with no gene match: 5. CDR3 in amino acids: CSVEGQGLLAKNIQYF. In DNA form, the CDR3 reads TGCAGCGTTGAGGGACAGGGGTTACTAGCCAAAAACATTCAGTACTTC.

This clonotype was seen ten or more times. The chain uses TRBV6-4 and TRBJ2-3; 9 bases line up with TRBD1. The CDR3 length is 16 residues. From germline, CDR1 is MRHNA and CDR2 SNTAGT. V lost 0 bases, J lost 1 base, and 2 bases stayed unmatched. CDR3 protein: CASSDSWDRGTDTQYF. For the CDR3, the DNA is TGTGCCAGCAGTGACTCGTGGGACAGGGGCACAGATACGCAGTATTTT.

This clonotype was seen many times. The DNA for the CDR3 is TGTGCCACCAGCATCAAACTAGCTGGACAGGGGGGCACTGAAGCTTTCTTT. Translation gives CATSIKLAGQGGTEAFF. The gene calls are TRBV15 and TRBJ1-1, with 10 bases that match TRBD1. With V trimmed by 4 bases and J by 4 bases, 12 bases remained unmatched. The CDR3 length is 17 residues. Looked up from germline, CDR1 is LNHNV and CDR2 is YYDKDF (reference sequence).

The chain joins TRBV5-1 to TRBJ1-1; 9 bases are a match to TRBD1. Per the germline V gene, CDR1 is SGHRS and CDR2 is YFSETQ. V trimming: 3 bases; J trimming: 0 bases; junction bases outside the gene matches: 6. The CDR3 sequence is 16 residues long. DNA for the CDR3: TGCGCCAGCAGCTCCGGGACAGGGCCCATGAACACTGAAGCTTTCTTT. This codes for CASSSGTGPMNTEAFF. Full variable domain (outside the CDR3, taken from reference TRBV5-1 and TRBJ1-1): KAGVTQTPRYLIKTRGQQVTLSCSPISGHRSVSWYQQTPGQGLQFLFEYFSETQRNKGNFPGRFSGRQFSNSRSEMNVSTLELGDSALYLCASSSGTGPMNTEAFFGQGTRLTVV.

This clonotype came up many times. The CDR3 DNA follows: TGTGCCAGCTCACCCTCGTGGGACAGGGACTATGGCTACACCTTC. It specifies CASSPSWDRDYGYTF. The chain carries TRBV18 and TRBJ1-2; TRBD1 matches 9 bases. The CDR3 has 15 amino acids. J gave up 3 bases and V 3 bases, and 5 bases lay outside the gene matches. Per the germline V gene, CDR1 is KGHSH and CDR2 is LQKENI.

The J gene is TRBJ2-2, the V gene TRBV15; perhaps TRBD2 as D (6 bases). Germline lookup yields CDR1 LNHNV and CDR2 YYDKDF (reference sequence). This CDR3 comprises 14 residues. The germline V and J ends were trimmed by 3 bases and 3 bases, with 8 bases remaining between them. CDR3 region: CATSSGSDTGELFF. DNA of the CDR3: TGTGCCACCAGCAGCGGGAGCGACACCGGGGAGCTGTTTTTT.

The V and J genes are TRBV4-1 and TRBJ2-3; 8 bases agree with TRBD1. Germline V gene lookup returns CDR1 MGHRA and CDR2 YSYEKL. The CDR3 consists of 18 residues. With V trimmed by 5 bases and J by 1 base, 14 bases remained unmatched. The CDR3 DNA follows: TGCGCCAGCAGCAATGTAGGACAGGGAAAAGGGGGCACAGATACGCAGTATTTT. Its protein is CASSNVGQGKGGTDTQYF.

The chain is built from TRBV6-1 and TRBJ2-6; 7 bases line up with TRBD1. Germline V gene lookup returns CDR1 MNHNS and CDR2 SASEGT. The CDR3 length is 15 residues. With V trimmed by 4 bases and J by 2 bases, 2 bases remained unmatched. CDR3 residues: CASSAQGAGANVLTF. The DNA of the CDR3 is TGTGCCAGCAGTGCCCAGGGGGCTGGGGCCAACGTCCTGACTTTC.

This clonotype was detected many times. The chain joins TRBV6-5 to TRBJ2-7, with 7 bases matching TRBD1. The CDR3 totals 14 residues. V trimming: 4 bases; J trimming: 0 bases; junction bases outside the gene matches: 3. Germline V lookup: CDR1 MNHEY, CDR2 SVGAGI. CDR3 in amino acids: CASSLGQASYEQYF. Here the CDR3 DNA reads TGTGCCAGCAGTTTAGGACAGGCCTCCTACGAGCAGTACTTC.

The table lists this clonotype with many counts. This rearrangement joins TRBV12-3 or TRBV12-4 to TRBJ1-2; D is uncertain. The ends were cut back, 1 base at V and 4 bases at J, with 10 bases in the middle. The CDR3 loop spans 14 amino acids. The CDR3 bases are TGTGCCAGCAGTTTAGAAGCAGGAATCTATGGCTACACCTTC. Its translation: CASSLEAGIYGYTF.

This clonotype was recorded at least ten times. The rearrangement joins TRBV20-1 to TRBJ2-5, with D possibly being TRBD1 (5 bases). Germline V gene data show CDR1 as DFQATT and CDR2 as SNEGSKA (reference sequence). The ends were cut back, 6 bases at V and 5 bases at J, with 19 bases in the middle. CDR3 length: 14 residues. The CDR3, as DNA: TGCAGTGCCTCGGTTCAGGGTAATTGGGAGACCCAGTACTTC. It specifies CSASVQGNWETQYF.

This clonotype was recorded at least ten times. CDR3 protein: CASSLDAGELFF. CDR3 in DNA: TGTGCCAGCAGCTTAGACGCCGGGGAGCTGTTTTTT. The chain is built from TRBV7-9 and TRBJ2-2; D uncertain. The CDR3 extends over 12 amino acids. V lost 1 base to trimming and J lost 6 bases, with 3 bases between them. Germline-derived CDR1 and CDR2 are SEHNR and FQNEAQ (reference sequence).

CDR3 sequence reads: CSATGQGGQETQYF. The CDR3 DNA follows: TGCAGTGCTACCGGACAGGGAGGGCAAGAGACCCAGTACTTC. The chain uses TRBV20-1 and TRBJ2-5; D perhaps matches TRBD1 (8 bases). Trimming removed 4 bases from V and 2 bases from J, with 14 bases in between. This CDR3 is built from 14 residues. In germline, CDR1 is DFQATT, CDR2 SNEGSKA (reference sequence).